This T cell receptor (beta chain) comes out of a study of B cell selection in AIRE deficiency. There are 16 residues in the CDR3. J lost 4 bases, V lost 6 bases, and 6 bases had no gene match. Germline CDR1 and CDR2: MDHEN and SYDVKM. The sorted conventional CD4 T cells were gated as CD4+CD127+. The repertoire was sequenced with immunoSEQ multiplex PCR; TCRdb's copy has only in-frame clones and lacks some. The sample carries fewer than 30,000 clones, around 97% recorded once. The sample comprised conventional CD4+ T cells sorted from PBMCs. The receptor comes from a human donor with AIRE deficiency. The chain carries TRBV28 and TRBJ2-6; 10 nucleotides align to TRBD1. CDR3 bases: TGTGCCAGCAGGACGGACAGGGGGACGGGGGCCAACGTCCTGACTTTC. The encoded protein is CASRTDRGTGANVLTF. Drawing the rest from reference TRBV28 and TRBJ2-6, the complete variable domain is DVKVTQSSRYLVKRTGEKVFLECVQDMDHENMFWYRQDPGLGLRLIYFSYDVKMKEKGDIPEGYSVSREKKERFSLILESASTNQTSMYLCASRTDRGTGANVLTFGAGSRLTVL.